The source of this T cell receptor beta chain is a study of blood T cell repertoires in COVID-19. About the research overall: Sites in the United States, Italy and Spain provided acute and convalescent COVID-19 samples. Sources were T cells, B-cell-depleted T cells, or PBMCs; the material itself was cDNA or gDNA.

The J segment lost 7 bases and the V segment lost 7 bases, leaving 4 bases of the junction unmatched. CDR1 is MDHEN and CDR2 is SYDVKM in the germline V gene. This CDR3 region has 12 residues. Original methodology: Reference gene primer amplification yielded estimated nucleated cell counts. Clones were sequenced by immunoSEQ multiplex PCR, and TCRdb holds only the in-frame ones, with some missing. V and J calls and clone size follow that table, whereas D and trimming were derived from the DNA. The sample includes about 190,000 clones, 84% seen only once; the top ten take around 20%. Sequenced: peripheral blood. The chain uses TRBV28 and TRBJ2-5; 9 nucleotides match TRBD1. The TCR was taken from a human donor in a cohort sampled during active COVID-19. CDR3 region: CASNRGLGTQYF. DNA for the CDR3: TGTGCCAGCAACAGGGGGCTTGGGACCCAGTACTTC.